The next 6 T cell receptor beta chains were all read from a single sample in a study of PD-1 blockade in classical Hodgkin lymphoma. The time point here: cycle 4 day 1 (C4D1), after six to seven weeks of nivolumab. Exposure to brentuximab vedotin varied, and each patient had relapsed following autologous stem cell transplantation. Isolation of CD4+ T cells from thawed PBMCs was performed by magnetic negative selection. Only in-frame clones appear in the TCRdb table, and some are missing; sequencing was by immunoSEQ multiplex PCR. The table records 10,000 to 15,000 clones, approximately 83% of them present only once. The sample was CD4+ T cells from blood, taken before the fourth cycle of nivolumab. The receptor source for this set is a human donor with classical Hodgkin lymphoma.

This clone showed up just a few times. The genes are TRBV27 and TRBJ1-2; D is perhaps TRBD1 (6 bases). Trimming pared 0 bases from V and 8 bases from J, leaving 10 bases between. Per the germline V gene, CDR1 is MNHEY and CDR2 is SMNVEV (reference sequence). This CDR3 is 13 amino acids long. This chain's CDR3 is CASSLSPGVGYTF. The CDR3 DNA follows: TGTGCCAGCAGTTTATCGCCAGGGGTAGGCTACACCTTC.

The chain links TRBV4-3 to TRBJ2-3; D is possibly TRBD2 (6 bases). Germline V lookup: CDR1 LGHNA, CDR2 YSLEER. The CDR3 covers 16 residues. Trimming pared 4 bases from V and 1 base from J, leaving 15 bases between. The CDR3 reads CASSPLGGMGTDTQYF. CDR3 DNA sequence: TGCGCCAGCAGCCCCCTTGGGGGGATGGGCACAGATACGCAGTATTTT.

The chain joins TRBV27 to TRBJ1-4; TRBD1 matches 7 bases. Germline V gene sequence: CDR1 MNHEY, CDR2 SMNVEV (reference sequence). The CDR3 extends over 15 amino acids. The V segment lost 2 bases and the J segment 0 bases; nucleotides outside the gene matches: 0. CDR3 sequence (DNA): TGTGCCAGCAGTTTACAGGGGGCAACTAATGAAAAACTGTTTTTT. Protein product: CASSLQGATNEKLFF. Full variable domain (outside the CDR3, taken from reference TRBV27 and TRBJ1-4): EAQVTQNPRYLITVTGKKLTVTCSQNMNHEYMSWYRQDPGLGLRQIYYSMNVEVTDKGDVPEGYKVSRKEKRNFPLILESPSPNQTSLYFCASSLQGATNEKLFFGSGTQLSVL.

V and J are TRBV18 and TRBJ1-4; D not certain. The CDR3 covers 15 residues. V was trimmed by 3 bases and J by 8 bases, leaving 16 bases between them. The germline gives CDR1 KGHSH, CDR2 LQKENI. CDR3 amino acids: CASSPAGIGREKLFF. DNA for the CDR3: TGTGCCAGCTCACCCGCTGGGATCGGTCGGGAAAAACTGTTTTTT.

This clone was detected only once. This chain links TRBV4-3 with TRBJ2-4; 12 bases align to TRBD2. V was clipped by 4 bases and J by 2 bases; unmatched bases: 6. Germline values: CDR1 LGHNA, CDR2 YSLEER. This CDR3 spans 17 amino acids. The CDR3 nucleotides are TGCGCCAGCAGCCTATCGACTAGCGGGAGCTCCAAAAACATTCAGTACTTC. This encodes CASSLSTSGSSKNIQYF.

This clone was counted between two and nine times. The rearrangement links TRBV2 to TRBJ1-3; D not certain. CDR1 and CDR2 (germline): SNHLY, FYNNEI. The CDR3 totals 14 residues. Trimming shortened V by 6 bases and J by 8 bases, and 17 bases separated the two germline ends. CDR3 in amino acids: CASRPGPSLHTIYF. The CDR3 DNA reads TGTGCCAGCAGACCCGGGCCAAGTCTCCACACCATATATTTT.